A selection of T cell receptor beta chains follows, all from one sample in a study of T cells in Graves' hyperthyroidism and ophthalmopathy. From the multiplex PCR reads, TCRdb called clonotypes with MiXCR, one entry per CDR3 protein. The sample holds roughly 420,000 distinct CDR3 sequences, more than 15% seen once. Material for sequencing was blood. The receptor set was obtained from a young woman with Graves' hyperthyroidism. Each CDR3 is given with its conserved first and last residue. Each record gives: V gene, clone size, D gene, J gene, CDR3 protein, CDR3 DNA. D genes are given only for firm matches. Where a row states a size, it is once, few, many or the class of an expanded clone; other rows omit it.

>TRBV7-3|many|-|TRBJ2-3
CASSLEGSADTQYF
TGTGCCAGCAGCTTGGAAGGATCAGCAGATACGCAGTATTTT
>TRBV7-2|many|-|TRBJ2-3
CASSGPNVPEDFWRSGIDEQYF
TGTGCCAGCAGCGGACCGAACGTTCCAGAGGACTTTTGGCGGTCGGGCATAGATGAGCAGTATTTT
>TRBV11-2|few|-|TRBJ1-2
CASLTAGGGYTF
TGTGCCAGCTTGACGGCCGGCGGTGGCTACACCTTC
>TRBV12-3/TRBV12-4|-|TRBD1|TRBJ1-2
CASSTGGTGNYGYTF
TGTGCCAGCAGTACTGGTGGGACAGGGAACTATGGCTACACCTTC
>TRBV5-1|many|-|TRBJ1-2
CASSLIQGNGYTF
TGCGCCAGCAGCTTGATTCAGGGGAATGGCTACACCTTC
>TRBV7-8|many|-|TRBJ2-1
CASSPKRTSYNEQFF
TGTGCCAGCAGCCCGAAGAGGACTTCCTACAATGAGCAGTTCTTC
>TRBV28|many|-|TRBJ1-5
CASSLHGGGNQPQHF
TGTGCCAGCAGTTTGCACGGGGGAGGCAATCAGCCCCAGCATTTT
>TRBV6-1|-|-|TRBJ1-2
CASSPTDSGNYGYTF
TGTGCCAGCAGCCCGACCGATTCGGGCAACTATGGCTACACCTTC
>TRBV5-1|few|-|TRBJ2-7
CASSLEPISYEQYF
TGCGCCAGCAGCTTAGAGCCAATATCCTACGAGCAGTACTTC
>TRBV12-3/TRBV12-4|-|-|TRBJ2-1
CASSRASYNEQFF
TGTGCCAGCAGTCGGGCCTCATACAATGAGCAGTTCTTC
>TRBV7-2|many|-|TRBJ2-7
CASSLDATSYEQYF
TGTGCCAGCAGCTTAGACGCGACTTCCTACGAGCAGTACTTC
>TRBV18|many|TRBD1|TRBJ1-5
CASSPDRDQPQHF
TGTGCCAGCTCACCTGACAGGGACCAGCCCCAGCATTTT
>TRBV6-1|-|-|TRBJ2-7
CASRSGVHEQYF
TGTGCCAGCAGGTCGGGAGTTCACGAGCAGTACTTC
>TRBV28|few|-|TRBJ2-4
CASSYTTGGFSFLAKNIQYF
TGTGCCAGCAGTTATACCACGGGGGGCTTTTCATTTTTAGCCAAAAACATTCAGTACTTC
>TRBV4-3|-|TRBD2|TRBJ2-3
CASSHLSGGMDTQYF
TGCGCCAGCAGCCATCTTAGCGGGGGAATGGATACGCAGTATTTT
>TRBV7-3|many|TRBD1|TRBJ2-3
CASTLIGTVTDTQYF
TGTGCCAGCACCTTAATAGGGACAGTTACAGATACGCAGTATTTT
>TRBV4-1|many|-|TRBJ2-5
CASSPAWGQETQYF
TGCGCCAGCAGCCCGGCGTGGGGCCAAGAGACCCAGTACTTC
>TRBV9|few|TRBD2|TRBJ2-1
CASSVAGTTNEQFF
TGTGCCAGCAGCGTAGCGGGGACTACCAATGAGCAGTTCTTC
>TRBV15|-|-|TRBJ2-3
CATSRERGSTDTQYF
TGTGCCACCAGCAGAGAGCGGGGCAGCACAGATACGCAGTATTTT
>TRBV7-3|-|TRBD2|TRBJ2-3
CASRAGATDTQYF
TGTGCCAGCAGAGCGGGAGCTACAGATACGCAGTATTTT
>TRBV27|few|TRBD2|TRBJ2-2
CASSSRLAGVSGRYGELFF
TGTGCCAGCAGCTCCCGACTAGCGGGAGTTTCGGGGCGATACGGGGAGCTGTTTTTT